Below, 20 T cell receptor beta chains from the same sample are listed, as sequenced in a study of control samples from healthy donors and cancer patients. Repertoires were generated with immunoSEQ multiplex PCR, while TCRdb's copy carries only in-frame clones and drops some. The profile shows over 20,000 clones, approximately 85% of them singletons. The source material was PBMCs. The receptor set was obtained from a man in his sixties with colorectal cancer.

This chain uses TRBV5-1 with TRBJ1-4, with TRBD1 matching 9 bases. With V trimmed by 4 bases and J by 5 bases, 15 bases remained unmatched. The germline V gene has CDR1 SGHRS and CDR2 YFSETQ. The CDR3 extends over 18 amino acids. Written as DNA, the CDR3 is TGCGCCAGCAGCCCCGGCTCTACAGGGGGCAAAGGCAATGAAAAACTGTTTTTT. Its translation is CASSPGSTGGKGNEKLFF. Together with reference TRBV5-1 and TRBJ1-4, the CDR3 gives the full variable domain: KAGVTQTPRYLIKTRGQQVTLSCSPISGHRSVSWYQQTPGQGLQFLFEYFSETQRNKGNFPGRFSGRQFSNSRSEMNVSTLELGDSALYLCASSPGSTGGKGNEKLFFGSGTQLSVL.

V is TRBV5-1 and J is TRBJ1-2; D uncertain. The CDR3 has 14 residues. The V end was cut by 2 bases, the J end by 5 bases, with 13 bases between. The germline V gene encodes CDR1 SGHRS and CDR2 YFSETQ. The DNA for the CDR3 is TGCGCCAGCAGCTTTACTGGCGCGGAGTATGGCTACACCTTC. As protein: CASSFTGAEYGYTF.

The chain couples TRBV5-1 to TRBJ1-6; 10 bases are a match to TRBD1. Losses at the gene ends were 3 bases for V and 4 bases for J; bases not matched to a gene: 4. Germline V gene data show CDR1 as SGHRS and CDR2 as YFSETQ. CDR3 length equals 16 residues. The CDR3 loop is CASSSWTGGYNSPLHF. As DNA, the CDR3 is TGCGCCAGCAGCTCATGGACAGGGGGATATAATTCACCCCTCCACTTT.

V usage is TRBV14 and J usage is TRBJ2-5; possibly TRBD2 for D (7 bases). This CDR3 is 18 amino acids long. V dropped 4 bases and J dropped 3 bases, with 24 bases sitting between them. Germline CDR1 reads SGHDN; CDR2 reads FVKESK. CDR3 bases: TGTGCCAGCAGCCCGTTCAAACGGGGGGCCCTCCGAAAAGAGACCCAGTACTTC. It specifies CASSPFKRGALRKETQYF.

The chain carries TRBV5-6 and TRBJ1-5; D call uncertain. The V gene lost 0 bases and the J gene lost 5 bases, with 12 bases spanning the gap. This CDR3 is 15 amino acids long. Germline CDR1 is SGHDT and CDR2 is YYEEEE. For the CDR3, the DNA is TGTGCCAGCAGCTTGGGTCCCGACGGGTATCAGCCCCAGCATTTT. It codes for CASSLGPDGYQPQHF.

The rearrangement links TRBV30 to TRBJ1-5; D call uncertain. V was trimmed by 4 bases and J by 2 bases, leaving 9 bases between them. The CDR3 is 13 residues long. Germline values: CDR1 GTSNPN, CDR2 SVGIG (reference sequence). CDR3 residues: CAWNKEGNQPQHF. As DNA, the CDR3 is TGTGCCTGGAACAAAGAGGGCAATCAGCCCCAGCATTTT.

Written as DNA, the CDR3 is TGTGCCAGCAGCAAAGCGCTGCTACCACAAGGCGGAGAGACCCAGTACTTC. It is translated as CASSKALLPQGGETQYF. This chain connects TRBV21-1 to TRBJ2-5; the DNA was not compared with TRBD2, the D call given in the table. TRBV21-1 is labeled a pseudogene. The CDR3 loop spans 17 amino acids.

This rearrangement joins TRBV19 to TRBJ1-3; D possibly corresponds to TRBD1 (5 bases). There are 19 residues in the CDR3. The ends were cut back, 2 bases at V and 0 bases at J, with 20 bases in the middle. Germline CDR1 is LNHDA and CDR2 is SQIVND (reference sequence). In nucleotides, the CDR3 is TGTGCCAGTAGTATACGACCGGGGCAGATGGTGAGCTCTGGAAACACCATATATTTT. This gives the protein CASSIRPGQMVSSGNTIYF. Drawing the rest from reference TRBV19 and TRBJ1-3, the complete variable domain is DGGITQSPKYLFRKEGQNVTLSCEQNLNHDAMYWYRQDPGQGLRLIYYSQIVNDFQKGDIAEGYSVSREKKESFPLTVTSAQKNPTAFYLCASSIRPGQMVSSGNTIYFGEGSWLTVV.

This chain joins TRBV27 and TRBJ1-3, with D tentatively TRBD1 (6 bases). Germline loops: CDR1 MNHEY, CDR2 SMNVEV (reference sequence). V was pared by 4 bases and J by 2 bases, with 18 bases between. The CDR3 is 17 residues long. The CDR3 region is CASSSLGLQGTGNTIYF. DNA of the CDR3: TGTGCCAGCAGTTCACTTGGTCTACAGGGAACTGGAAACACCATATATTTT.

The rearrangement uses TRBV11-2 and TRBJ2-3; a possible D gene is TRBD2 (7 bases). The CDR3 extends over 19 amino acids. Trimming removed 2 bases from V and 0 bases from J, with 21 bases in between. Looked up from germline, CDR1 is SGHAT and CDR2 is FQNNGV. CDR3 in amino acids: CASSLKLGGDVESTDTQYF. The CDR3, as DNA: TGTGCCAGCAGCTTAAAACTAGGGGGGGACGTGGAGAGCACAGATACGCAGTATTTT.

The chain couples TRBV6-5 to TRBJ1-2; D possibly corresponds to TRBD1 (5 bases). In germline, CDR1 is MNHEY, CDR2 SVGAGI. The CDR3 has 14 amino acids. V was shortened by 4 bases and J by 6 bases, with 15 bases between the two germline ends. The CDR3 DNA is TGTGCCAGCAGTTCCATTGCGGGGCAGGATGGCTACACCTTC. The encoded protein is CASSSIAGQDGYTF.

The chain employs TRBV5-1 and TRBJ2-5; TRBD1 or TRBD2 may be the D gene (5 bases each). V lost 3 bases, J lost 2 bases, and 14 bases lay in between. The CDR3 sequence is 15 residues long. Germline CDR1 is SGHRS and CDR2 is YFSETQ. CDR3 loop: CASSSNTWGQETQYF. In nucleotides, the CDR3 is TGCGCCAGCAGCTCCAACACCTGGGGGCAAGAGACCCAGTACTTC.

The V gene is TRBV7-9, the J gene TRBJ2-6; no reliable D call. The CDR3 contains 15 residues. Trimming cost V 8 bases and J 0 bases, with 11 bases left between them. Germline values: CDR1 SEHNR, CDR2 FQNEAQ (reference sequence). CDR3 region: CASEPGRSGANVLTF. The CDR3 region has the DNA TGTGCCAGCGAACCAGGACGCTCTGGGGCCAACGTCCTGACTTTC.

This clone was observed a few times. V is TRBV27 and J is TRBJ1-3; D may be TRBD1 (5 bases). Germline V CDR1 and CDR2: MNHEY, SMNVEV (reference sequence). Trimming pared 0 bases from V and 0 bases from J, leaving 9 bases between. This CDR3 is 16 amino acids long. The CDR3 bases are TGTGCCAGCAGTTTATCGAGGGACCTCTCTGGAAACACCATATATTTT. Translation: CASSLSRDLSGNTIYF.

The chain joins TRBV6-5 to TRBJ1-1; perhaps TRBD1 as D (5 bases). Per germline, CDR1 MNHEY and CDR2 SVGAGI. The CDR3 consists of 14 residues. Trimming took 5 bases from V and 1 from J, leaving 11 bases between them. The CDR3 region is CASSPRVRNTEAFF. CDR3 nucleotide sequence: TGTGCCAGCAGTCCCAGGGTAAGGAACACTGAAGCTTTCTTT.

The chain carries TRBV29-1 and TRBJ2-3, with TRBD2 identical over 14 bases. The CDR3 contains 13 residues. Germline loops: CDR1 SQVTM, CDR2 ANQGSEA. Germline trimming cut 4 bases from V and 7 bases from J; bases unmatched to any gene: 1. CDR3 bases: TGCAGCGTTGGGACTAGCGGGGGGAATACGCAGTATTTT. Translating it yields CSVGTSGGNTQYF.

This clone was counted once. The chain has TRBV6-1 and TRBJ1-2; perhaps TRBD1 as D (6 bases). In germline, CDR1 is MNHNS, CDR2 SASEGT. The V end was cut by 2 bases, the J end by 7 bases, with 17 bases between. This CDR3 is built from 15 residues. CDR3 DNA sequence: TGTGCCAGCAGTGAACTCCGGGCAGGGGATGGTGGCTACACCTTC. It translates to CASSELRAGDGGYTF.

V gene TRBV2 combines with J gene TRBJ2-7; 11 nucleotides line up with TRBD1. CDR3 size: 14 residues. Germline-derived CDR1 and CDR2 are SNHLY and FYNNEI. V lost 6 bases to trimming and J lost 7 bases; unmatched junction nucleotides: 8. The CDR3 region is CASSYGQGAREQYF. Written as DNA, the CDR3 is TGTGCCAGCAGCTATGGACAGGGGGCGCGAGAGCAGTACTTC.

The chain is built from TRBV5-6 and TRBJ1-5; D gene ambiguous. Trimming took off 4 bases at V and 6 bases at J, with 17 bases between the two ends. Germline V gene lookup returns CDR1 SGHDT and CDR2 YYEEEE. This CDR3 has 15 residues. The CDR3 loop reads CASSRWLSPGQPQHF. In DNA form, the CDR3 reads TGTGCCAGCAGCCGGTGGTTGAGTCCGGGTCAGCCCCAGCATTTT.

DNA for the CDR3: TGCGCCAGCAGCTTGACAGGGGACGATGGCTACACCTTC. Its translation: CASSLTGDDGYTF. The chain joins TRBV5-1 to TRBJ1-2; TRBD1 agrees at 7 bases. CDR3 length: 13 amino acids. Looked up from germline, CDR1 is SGHRS and CDR2 is YFSETQ. Trimming took 1 base from V and 6 from J; bases not matched to a gene: 3. Full variable domain (remainder filled in from reference TRBV5-1 and TRBJ1-2): KAGVTQTPRYLIKTRGQQVTLSCSPISGHRSVSWYQQTPGQGLQFLFEYFSETQRNKGNFPGRFSGRQFSNSRSEMNVSTLELGDSALYLCASSLTGDDGYTFGSGTRLTVV.